A selection of T cell receptor beta chains follows, all from one sample in a study of T cell repertoires in ileal Crohn's disease. Sequenced by immunoSEQ multiplex PCR; TCRdb stores in-frame clones only, minus some. The table records about 59,000 clones, less than 90% of them present only once. Source material: ileal tissue. The receptors were gathered from an adult with Crohn's disease. CDR3s include the opening cysteine and the closing phenylalanine or tryptophan. Fields, in order: clone size, V gene, J gene, CDR3 protein. Only part of the rows carry a size: once, few, many, or a class if the clone is expanded.

.	TRBV5-1	TRBJ2-3	CASKSGVSTDTQYF
few	TRBV7-2	TRBJ2-1	CASSLDRTSGSNEQFF
.	TRBV5-6	TRBJ1-2	CASSLGTGLIFYGYTF
.	TRBV7-8	TRBJ1-1	CASSLVQGATEAFF
.	TRBV30	TRBJ1-2	CAWSGDRNYGYTF
.	TRBV5-1	TRBJ1-1	CASSLVEGAEAFF
.	TRBV2	TRBJ2-7	CASSDTTGSPYEQYF
once	TRBV25-1	TRBJ1-1	CASSEPGTEAFF
.	TRBV2	TRBJ2-3	CASSDRGTFGNADTQYF
.	TRBV5-6	TRBJ1-5	CASSLGQDSNQPQHF
.	TRBV6-5	TRBJ1-3	CASGRSGNTIYF